The 25 T cell receptor beta chains below all came from one sample that was sequenced in a study of a mutant IDH1 vaccine in newly diagnosed glioma (dated by TCRdb to the early 2020s). This sample's time point label indicates: week 47, end of study. Each vaccine dose, consisting of 300 ug of a 20-mer mutant IDH1 peptide in Montanide, was administered subcutaneously with topical imiquimod. These receptors are not linked to any known antigen. Library construction relied on the immunoSEQ multiplex PCR assay. TCRdb re-hosts the immuneACCESS table, in-frame sequences only. Its copies lack some clones; in the studies checked, an unresolved V gene accounts for under half of them, and the cause for the rest is not known. This sample comprises about 34,000 clones, 85% to 90% of them detected only once. Clones ranked in the top ten supply about 12% of the sample. The source was PBMCs, collected from a glioma patient whose treatment included an IDH1 peptide vaccine. Source of these receptors: a woman in her 30s with glioma.

The J gene is TRBJ1-2, the V gene TRBV4-3; TRBD1 is a possible D gene (6 bases). The CDR3 runs 17 residues. With 0 bases removed from V and 4 bases from J, the gap between germline ends came to 18 bases. Germline CDR1 reads LGHNA; CDR2 reads YSLEER. CDR3 sequence reads: CASSQDRNAGAPYGYTF. In DNA form, the CDR3 reads TGCGCCAGCAGCCAAGATCGGAACGCAGGGGCCCCCTATGGCTACACCTTC.

The CDR3 sequence is CASRGGGNEQFF. In nucleotides, the CDR3 is TGTGCCAGCAGAGGAGGGGGGAATGAGCAGTTCTTC. The chain is built from TRBV5-4 and TRBJ2-1; D is possibly TRBD1 or TRBD2 (6 bases each). The CDR3 length is 12 residues. V lost 5 bases, J lost 7 bases, and 10 bases lay in between. Germline CDR1 SGHNT, CDR2 YYREEE (reference sequence).

This clone was found once. This chain joins TRBV7-9 and TRBJ1-2; 10 positions agree with TRBD1. The trim removed 5 bases at V and 8 bases at J, leaving 23 bases unmatched. CDR1 and CDR2 from the germline V gene are SEHNR and FQNEAQ (reference sequence). The CDR3 spans 19 residues. The CDR3 loop is CASSTRPGTGAVIPAGYTF. The CDR3 DNA follows: TGTGCCAGCAGCACTAGACCCGGGACAGGGGCCGTCATCCCAGCGGGCTACACCTTC.

This clone was recorded only once. The chain recombines TRBV5-1 with TRBJ1-1; D is undetermined. The CDR3 has 14 residues. V lost 0 bases, J lost 1 base, and 7 bases lay in between. The germline gives CDR1 SGHRS, CDR2 YFSETQ. The CDR3 sequence: CASSLDGPNTEAFF. The CDR3 coding sequence is TGCGCCAGCAGCTTGGATGGCCCGAACACTGAAGCTTTCTTT.

The V gene is TRBV9, the J gene TRBJ2-2; D is possibly TRBD1 (7 bases). V was trimmed by 9 bases and J by 5 bases, leaving 26 bases between them. Germline V gene sequence: CDR1 SGDLS, CDR2 YYNGEE. This CDR3 has 17 residues. CDR3 residues: CATGAGGTLSGTGELFF. CDR3 nucleotide sequence: TGTGCCACCGGCGCAGGGGGGACGCTCTCGGGTACCGGGGAGCTGTTTTTT.

The V gene is TRBV4-3, the J gene TRBJ2-7, with TRBD2 matching over 8 bases. This CDR3 is built from 14 residues. Germline values: CDR1 LGHNA, CDR2 YSLEER. With 0 bases clipped from V and 3 bases from J, the junction kept 1 base outside the gene matches. Written as DNA, the CDR3 is TGCGCCAGCAGCCAAGATCGGGGGGGCTACGAGCAGTACTTC. Its translation: CASSQDRGGYEQYF.

The chain carries TRBV5-6 and TRBJ2-7; unclear D gene. This CDR3 has 13 amino acids. Trimming cost V 0 bases and J 5 bases, with 9 bases left between them. Germline V lookup: CDR1 SGHDT, CDR2 YYEEEE. The CDR3 DNA reads as TGTGCCAGCAGCTTGGTTGCTGGGGACGAGCAGTACTTC. Protein product: CASSLVAGDEQYF.

The gene calls are TRBV29-1 and TRBJ2-3, with D perhaps matching TRBD1 or TRBD2 (6 bases each). Trimming removed 0 bases at V and 2 bases at J, with 24 bases between. The germline V gene encodes CDR1 SQVTM and CDR2 ANQGSEA. This CDR3 has 19 residues. The CDR3 loop is CSVEETGEGFRGFTDTQYF. In DNA form, the CDR3 reads TGCAGCGTTGAAGAGACAGGAGAGGGGTTCCGGGGGTTCACAGATACGCAGTATTTT.

J is TRBJ1-6 and V is TRBV5-6; D unclear. CDR1 is SGHDT, CDR2 YYEEEE, per germline. CDR3 length equals 15 residues. V was clipped by 1 base and J by 4 bases, with 9 bases between them. CDR3 DNA: TGTGCCAGCAGCTTGAGGTCCCTTTATAATTCACCCCTCCACTTT. It is translated as CASSLRSLYNSPLHF. The full variable domain, its missing parts supplied by reference TRBV5-6 and TRBJ1-6, is DAGVTQSPTHLIKTRGQQVTLRCSPKSGHDTVSWYQQALGQGPQFIFQYYEEEERQRGNFPDRFSGHQFPNYSSELNVNALLLGDSALYLCASSLRSLYNSPLHFGNGTRLTVT.

This chain joins TRBV5-8 and TRBJ2-7; no clear D gene. V lost 4 bases, J lost 0 bases, and 5 bases lay in between. The length of the CDR3 is 12 residues. Per germline, CDR1 SGHTS and CDR2 YDEGEE. The CDR3 region has the DNA TGTGCCAGCAGCGTGGGCTCCTACGAGCAGTACTTC. Translating gives CASSVGSYEQYF.

The table lists this clone with a count of one. This chain joins TRBV4-3 and TRBJ2-2; 9 bases line up with TRBD2. This CDR3 spans 15 amino acids. Germline V gives CDR1 LGHNA, CDR2 YSLEER. With V trimmed by 5 bases and J by 7 bases, 8 bases remained unmatched. This chain's CDR3 is CASSLRLAVGGELFF. For the CDR3, the DNA is TGCGCCAGCAGCTTGCGACTAGCGGTAGGCGGGGAGCTGTTTTTT.

This clone came up a few times. The chain has TRBV29-1 and TRBJ2-2; tentatively, D is TRBD2 (6 bases). Germline CDR1 reads SQVTM; CDR2 reads ANQGSEA. V lost 7 bases and J 6 bases, leaving 15 bases between the germline ends. This CDR3 spans 13 amino acids. This chain's CDR3 is CSARRDSAGELFF. Here the CDR3 DNA reads TGCAGCGCCCGCCGGGACTCAGCCGGGGAGCTGTTTTTT.

The rearrangement links TRBV7-2 to TRBJ1-5, with 7 positions matching TRBD1. The CDR3 consists of 18 residues. The junction had 8 bases not matched to a gene; V was cut back by 0 bases and J by 0 bases. In germline, CDR1 is SGHTA, CDR2 FQGNSA. The CDR3 loop reads CASSLAPDRAYSNQPQHF. The CDR3 nucleotides are TGTGCCAGCAGCTTAGCTCCCGACAGGGCCTATAGCAATCAGCCCCAGCATTTT.

There are a few counts of this clone. The rearrangement links TRBV5-4 to TRBJ1-2, with 8 bases identical to TRBD1. The CDR3 is made up of 14 amino acids. In germline, CDR1 is SGHNT, CDR2 YYREEE (reference sequence). With V trimmed by 0 bases and J by 8 bases, 6 bases remained unmatched. The CDR3 DNA follows: TGTGCCAGCAGCTTGGCCGGACAGGGATGGGGCTACACCTTC. Its protein is CASSLAGQGWGYTF.

The chain uses TRBV6-5 and TRBJ1-2; D is uncertain. V was shortened by 6 bases and J by 4 bases, with 15 bases between the two germline ends. Germline V lookup: CDR1 MNHEY, CDR2 SVGAGI. CDR3 length: 14 amino acids. CDR3 sequence: CASSTLTRPYGYTF. CDR3 DNA sequence: TGTGCCAGCAGCACACTCACCAGGCCCTATGGCTACACCTTC.

The chain couples TRBV7-2 to TRBJ1-1; D may be TRBD1 (6 bases). CDR1 is SGHTA, CDR2 FQGNSA, per germline. This CDR3 comprises 13 residues. Between the trimmed V and J ends, which lost 5 bases and 10 bases, there was a span of 17 bases. CDR3 bases: TGTGCCAGCAGCCCTGACAGGTTTGGGGGAGCTTTCTTT. Translating it yields CASSPDRFGGAFF.

This rearrangement joins TRBV7-2 to TRBJ1-2, with D perhaps matching TRBD1 (6 bases). The CDR3 has 14 amino acids. V was shortened by 3 bases and J by 7 bases, with 15 bases between the two germline ends. Germline V gives CDR1 SGHTA, CDR2 FQGNSA. The CDR3 is CASSFATGISGYTF. The CDR3 bases are TGTGCCAGCAGCTTCGCTACAGGGATTAGTGGCTACACCTTC.

To note about this clone: The same CDR3 arises from other DNA sequences in this sample as well. V usage is TRBV19 and J usage is TRBJ1-1, with TRBD1 identical over 10 bases. CDR1 and CDR2 from the germline V gene are LNHDA and SQIVND (reference sequence). CDR3 length equals 15 residues. J lost 3 bases, V lost 6 bases, and 7 bases had no gene match. CDR3 residues: CASSPRQGADTEAFF. CDR3 nucleotide sequence: TGTGCCAGTAGCCCGAGACAGGGGGCGGACACTGAAGCTTTCTTT.

The chain recombines TRBV7-9 with TRBJ2-3, with D perhaps matching TRBD1 (5 bases). Germline loops: CDR1 SEHNR, CDR2 FQNEAQ (reference sequence). This CDR3 region has 14 residues. The CDR3 region is CAEETATIENTQYF. In DNA, the CDR3 is TGTGCAGAAGAGACAGCGACAATAGAGAATACGCAGTATTTT.

This chain connects TRBV19 to TRBJ1-2; the D gene is possibly TRBD1 (6 bases). The CDR3 has 12 amino acids. V lost 8 bases to trimming and J lost 9 bases, with 16 bases between them. Per the germline V gene, CDR1 is LNHDA and CDR2 is SQIVND (reference sequence). CDR3 protein: CASSYFTGSYTF. CDR3 sequence (DNA): TGTGCCAGTTCCTATTTCACAGGGAGCTACACCTTC.

This chain connects TRBV27 to TRBJ2-1; 10 bases are a match to TRBD1. Trimming at V came to 5 bases and at J to 8 bases, leaving 9 bases not matched to a gene. This CDR3 is built from 15 residues. The germline V gene has CDR1 MNHEY and CDR2 SMNVEV (reference sequence). For the CDR3, the DNA is TGTGCCAGCAGTATACGACAGGGGGCCGGGGATGAGCAGTTCTTC. Translated: CASSIRQGAGDEQFF.

In this sample, this clone turned up once. The chain recombines TRBV5-1 with TRBJ2-3; the D is unclear. Trimming removed 0 bases from V and 8 bases from J, with 10 bases in between. CDR3 length: 13 residues. In germline, CDR1 is SGHRS, CDR2 YFSETQ. CDR3: CASSLAAQSTQYF. In nucleotides, the CDR3 is TGCGCCAGCAGCTTGGCGGCCCAGAGTACGCAGTATTTT. Complete variable domain (other parts from reference TRBV5-1 and TRBJ2-3): KAGVTQTPRYLIKTRGQQVTLSCSPISGHRSVSWYQQTPGQGLQFLFEYFSETQRNKGNFPGRFSGRQFSNSRSEMNVSTLELGDSALYLCASSLAAQSTQYFGPGTRLTVL.

V gene TRBV6-5 combines with J gene TRBJ2-6; no firm D call. The ends were cut back, 0 bases at V and 4 bases at J, with 10 bases in the middle. The CDR3 totals 16 residues. Germline V gene data show CDR1 as MNHEY and CDR2 as SVGAGI. In DNA, the CDR3 is TGTGCCAGCAGTTACTCGATGTCTACGGGGGCCAACGTCCTGACTTTC. As protein: CASSYSMSTGANVLTF.

CDR3 protein: CASRRGADTEAFF. The DNA for the CDR3 is TGTGCCAGCCGCCGGGGGGCGGACACTGAAGCTTTCTTT. The chain couples TRBV7-9 to TRBJ1-1; weak D call: TRBD1 (6 bases). Germline CDR1 reads SEHNR; CDR2 reads FQNEAQ (reference sequence). Trimming cost V 8 bases and J 3 bases, with 13 bases left between them. CDR3 size: 13 residues.

This clone appeared once. The chain is built from TRBV6-5 and TRBJ1-2; a possible D gene is TRBD1 (5 bases). V was cut by 5 bases and J by 7 bases, with 8 bases left in between. This CDR3 spans 11 amino acids. Germline V gene lookup returns CDR1 MNHEY and CDR2 SVGAGI. The CDR3: CASSGALGYTF. CDR3 DNA: TGTGCCAGCAGTGGGGCACTTGGCTACACCTTC.